This TCR beta chain was obtained from a study of vaccination and CD4 T cells after COVID-19. Overall study: Two of the convalescents were Hispanic, and the group consisted of six males and four females. Study results and caveats: Convalescent patients' median share of reactive clones seen only post-vaccination was about 86%.

Cultured CD4+ T cells had their DNA profiled by the Oncomine TCR Beta short-read assay. It was cultured CD4+ T cells from which genomic DNA was extracted. TCRdb called the PCR reads again in MiXCR, with one record for every CDR3 protein. The profile shows about 10,000 distinct CDR3 sequences, approximately 52% of them singletons. Indicated treatment: roughly ten-day PBMC culture with coronavirus spike peptide pools or control peptides (ViraFEST assay). The CDR3 is 17 residues long. Germline V CDR1 and CDR2: MGHRA, YSYEKL. The V and J ends lost 1 base and 6 bases respectively, with 16 bases between them. Concerning this clonotype itself: As yet, its antigen is unknown.

The sequenced sample was CD4+ T cells from blood, cultured in vitro. This sequence originates from a human donor who had recovered from COVID-19. The chain combines TRBV4-1 with TRBJ1-6; D possibly corresponds to TRBD1 (5 bases). CDR3 in DNA: TGCGCCAGCAGCCAAGGGTCTCACGGGGCGCCTAATTCACCCCTCCACTTT. It is translated as CASSQGSHGAPNSPLHF.